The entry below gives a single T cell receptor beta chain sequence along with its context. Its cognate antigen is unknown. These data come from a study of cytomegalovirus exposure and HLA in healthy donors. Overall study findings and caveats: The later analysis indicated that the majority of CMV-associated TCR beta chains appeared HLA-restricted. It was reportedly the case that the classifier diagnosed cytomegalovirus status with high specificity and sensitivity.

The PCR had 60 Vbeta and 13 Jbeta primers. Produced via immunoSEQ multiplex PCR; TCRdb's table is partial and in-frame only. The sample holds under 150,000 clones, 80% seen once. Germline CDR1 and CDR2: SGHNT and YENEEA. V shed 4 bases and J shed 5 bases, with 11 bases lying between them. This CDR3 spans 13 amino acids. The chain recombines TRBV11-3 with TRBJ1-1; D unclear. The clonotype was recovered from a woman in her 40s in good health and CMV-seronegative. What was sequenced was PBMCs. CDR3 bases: TGTGCCAGCAGCTCAAGACTGTGGACTGAAGCTTTCTTT. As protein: CASSSRLWTEAFF.